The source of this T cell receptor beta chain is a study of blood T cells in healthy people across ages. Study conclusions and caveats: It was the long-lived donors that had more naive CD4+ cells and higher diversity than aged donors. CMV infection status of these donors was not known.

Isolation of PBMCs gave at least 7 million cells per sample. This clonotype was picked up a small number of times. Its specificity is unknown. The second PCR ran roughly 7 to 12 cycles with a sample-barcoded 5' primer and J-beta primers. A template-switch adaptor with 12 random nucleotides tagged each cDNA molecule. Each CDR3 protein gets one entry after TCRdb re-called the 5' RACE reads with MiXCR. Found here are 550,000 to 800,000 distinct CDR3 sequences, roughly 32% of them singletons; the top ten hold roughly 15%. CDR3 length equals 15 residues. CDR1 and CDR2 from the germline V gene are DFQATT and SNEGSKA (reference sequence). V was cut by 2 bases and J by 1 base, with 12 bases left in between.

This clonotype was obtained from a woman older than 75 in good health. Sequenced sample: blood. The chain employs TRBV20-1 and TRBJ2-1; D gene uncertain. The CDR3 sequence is CSARSTLRSYNEQFF. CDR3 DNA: TGCAGTGCTAGAAGTACACTTAGGTCCTACAATGAGCAGTTCTTC.